This T cell receptor (beta chain) was captured in a study of identical twins' blood T cells. This clonotype was counted between two and nine times. Original analysis: Each library had about 2 to 4 million CDR3 reads and about 100,000 to nearly 500,000 clonotypes. One entry per CDR3 protein, called by TCRdb with MiXCR from the 5' RACE reads. The V and J calls here are based on TCRdb, not the publication. The sample carries a few hundred thousand distinct CDR3 sequences, roughly 28% recorded once. The CDR3 sequence is 15 residues long. Germline CDR1 and CDR2: ENHRY and SYGVKD. V gave up 6 bases and J gave up 5 bases; unmatched junction bases: 4.

This TCR was sampled from a woman aged 18-49 years in good health. Sequencing was performed on PBMCs. This chain links TRBV10-3 with TRBJ1-6, with TRBD1 identical over 10 bases. CDR3 residues: CAIRGQGTHNSPLHF. The DNA of the CDR3 is TGTGCCATCAGGGGACAGGGGACTCATAATTCACCCCTCCACTTT.